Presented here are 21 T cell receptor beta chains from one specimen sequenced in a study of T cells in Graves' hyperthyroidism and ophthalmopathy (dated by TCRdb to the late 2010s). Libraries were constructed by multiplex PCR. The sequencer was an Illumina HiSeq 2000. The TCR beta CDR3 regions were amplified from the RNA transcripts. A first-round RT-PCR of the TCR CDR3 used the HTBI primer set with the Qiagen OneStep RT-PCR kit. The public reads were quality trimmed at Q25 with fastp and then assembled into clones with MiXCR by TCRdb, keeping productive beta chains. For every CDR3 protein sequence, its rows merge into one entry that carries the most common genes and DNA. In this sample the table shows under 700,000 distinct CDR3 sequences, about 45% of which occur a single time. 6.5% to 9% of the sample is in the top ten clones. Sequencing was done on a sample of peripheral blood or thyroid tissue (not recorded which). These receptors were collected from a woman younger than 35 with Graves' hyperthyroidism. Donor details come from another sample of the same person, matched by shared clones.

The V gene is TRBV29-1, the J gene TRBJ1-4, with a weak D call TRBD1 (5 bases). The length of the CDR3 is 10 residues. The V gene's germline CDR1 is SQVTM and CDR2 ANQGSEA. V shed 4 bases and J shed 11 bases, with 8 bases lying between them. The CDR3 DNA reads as TGCAGCGTTGTTGGGACCAAACTGTTTTTT. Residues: CSVVGTKLFF.

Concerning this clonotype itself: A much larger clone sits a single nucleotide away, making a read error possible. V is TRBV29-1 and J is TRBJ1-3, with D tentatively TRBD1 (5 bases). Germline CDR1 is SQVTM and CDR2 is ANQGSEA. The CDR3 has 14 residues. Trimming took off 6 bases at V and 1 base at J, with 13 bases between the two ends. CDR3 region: CSVASPGSGNTIYF. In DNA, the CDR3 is TGCAGCGTGGCTTCCCCAGGGTCTGGAAACACCATATATTTT. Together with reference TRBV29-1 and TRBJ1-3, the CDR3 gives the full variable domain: SAVISQKPSRDICQRGTSLTIQCQVDSQVTMMFWYRQQPGQSLTLIATANQGSEATYESGFVIDKFPISRPNLTFSTLTVSNMSPEDSSIYLCSVASPGSGNTIYFGEGSWLTVV.

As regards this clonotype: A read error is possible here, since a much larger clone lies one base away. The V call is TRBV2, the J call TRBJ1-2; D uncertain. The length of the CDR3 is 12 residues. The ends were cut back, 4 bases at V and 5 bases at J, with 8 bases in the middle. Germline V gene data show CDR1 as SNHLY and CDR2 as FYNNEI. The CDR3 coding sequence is TGTGCCAGCAGTGTAGGGAAATATGGCTACACCTTC. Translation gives CASSVGKYGYTF.

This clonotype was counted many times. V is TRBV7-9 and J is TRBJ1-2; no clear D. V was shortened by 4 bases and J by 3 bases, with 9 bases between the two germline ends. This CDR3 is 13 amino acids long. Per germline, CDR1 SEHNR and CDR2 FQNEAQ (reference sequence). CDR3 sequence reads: CASSSREDYGYTF. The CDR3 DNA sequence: TGTGCCAGCAGCTCCCGGGAGGACTATGGCTACACCTTC.

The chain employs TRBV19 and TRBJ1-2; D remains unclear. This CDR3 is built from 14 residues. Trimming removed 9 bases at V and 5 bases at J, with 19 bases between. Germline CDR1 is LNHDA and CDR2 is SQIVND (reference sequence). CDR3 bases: TGTGCCAGCAGCTTGAACGGGTTGGAGTATGGCTACACCTTC. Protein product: CASSLNGLEYGYTF.

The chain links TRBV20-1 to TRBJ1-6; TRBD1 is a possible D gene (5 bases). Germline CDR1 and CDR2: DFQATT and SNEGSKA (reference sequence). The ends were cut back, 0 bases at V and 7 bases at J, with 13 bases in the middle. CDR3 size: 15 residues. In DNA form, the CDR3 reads TGCAGTGCTAGAGATATAGGGGCAGTAAATTCACCCCTCCACTTT. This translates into CSARDIGAVNSPLHF.

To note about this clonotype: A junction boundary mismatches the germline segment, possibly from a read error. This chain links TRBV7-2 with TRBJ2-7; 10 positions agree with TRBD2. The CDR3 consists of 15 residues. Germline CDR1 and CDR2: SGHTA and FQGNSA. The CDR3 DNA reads TGCGCCAGCAGCCGCCTGCTAGCGGGAGACCTCGAGCAGTACTTC. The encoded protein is CASSRLLAGDLEQYF.

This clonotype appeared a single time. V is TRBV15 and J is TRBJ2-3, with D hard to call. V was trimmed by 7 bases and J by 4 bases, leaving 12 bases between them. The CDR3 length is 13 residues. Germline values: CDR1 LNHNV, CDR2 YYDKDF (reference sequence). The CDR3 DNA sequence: TGTGCCACCAAGTTCGGTGGATCAGATACGCAGTATTTT. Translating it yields CATKFGGSDTQYF.

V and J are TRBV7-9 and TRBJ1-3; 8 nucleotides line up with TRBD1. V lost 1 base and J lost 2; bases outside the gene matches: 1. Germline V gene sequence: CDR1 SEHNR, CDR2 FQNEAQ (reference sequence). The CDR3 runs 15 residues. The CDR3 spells CASSLGRGPGNTIYF. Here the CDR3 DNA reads TGTGCCAGCAGCTTAGGCAGGGGGCCTGGAAACACCATATATTTT.

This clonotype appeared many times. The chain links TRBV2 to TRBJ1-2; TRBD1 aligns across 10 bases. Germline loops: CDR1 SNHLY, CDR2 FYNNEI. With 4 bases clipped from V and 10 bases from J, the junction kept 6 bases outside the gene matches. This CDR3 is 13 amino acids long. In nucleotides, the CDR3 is TGTGCCAGCAGTGCGGGACAGGGGAGATTCTACACCTTC. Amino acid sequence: CASSAGQGRFYTF.

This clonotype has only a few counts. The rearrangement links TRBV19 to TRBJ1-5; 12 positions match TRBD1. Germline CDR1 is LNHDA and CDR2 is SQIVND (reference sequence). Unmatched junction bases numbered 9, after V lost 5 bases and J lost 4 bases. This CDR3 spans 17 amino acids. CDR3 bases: TGTGCCAGTAGTGGACCGGGACAGGGGGCGCGTAATCAGCCCCAGCATTTT. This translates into CASSGPGQGARNQPQHF.

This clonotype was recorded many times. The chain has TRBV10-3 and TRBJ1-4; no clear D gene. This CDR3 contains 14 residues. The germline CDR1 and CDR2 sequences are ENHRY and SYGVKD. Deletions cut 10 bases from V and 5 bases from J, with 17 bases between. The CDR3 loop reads CASDGNRGNEKLFF. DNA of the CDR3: TGTGCCAGCGACGGGAACAGAGGGAATGAAAAACTGTTTTTT.

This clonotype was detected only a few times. CDR3 bases: TGTGCCAGCAGCTCTACAGGGGGTTATAATTCACCCCTCCACTTT. The encoded protein is CASSSTGGYNSPLHF. The rearrangement uses TRBV5-8 and TRBJ1-6; 8 bases match TRBD1. J gave up 4 bases and V 3 bases, and 3 bases lay outside the gene matches. From germline, CDR1 is SGHTS and CDR2 YDEGEE. The CDR3 runs to 15 residues.

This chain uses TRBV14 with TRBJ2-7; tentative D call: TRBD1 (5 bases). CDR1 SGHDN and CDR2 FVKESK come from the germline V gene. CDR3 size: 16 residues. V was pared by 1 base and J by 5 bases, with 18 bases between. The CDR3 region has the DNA TGTGCCAGCAGCCAAGGAGTGGGGCAGGGTCGGGACGAGCAGTACTTC. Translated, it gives CASSQGVGQGRDEQYF.

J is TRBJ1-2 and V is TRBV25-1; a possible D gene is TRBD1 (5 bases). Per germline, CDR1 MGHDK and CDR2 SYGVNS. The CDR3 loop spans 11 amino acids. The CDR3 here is CATRGRIGYTF. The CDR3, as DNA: TGTGCTACACGGGGGAGAATCGGCTACACCTTC.

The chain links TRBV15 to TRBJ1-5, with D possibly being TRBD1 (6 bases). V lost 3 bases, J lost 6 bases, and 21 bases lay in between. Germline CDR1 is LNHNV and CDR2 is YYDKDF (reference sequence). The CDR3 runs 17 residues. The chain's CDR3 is CATSSSGAGDASQPQHF. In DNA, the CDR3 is TGTGCCACCAGCAGCTCGGGAGCAGGGGACGCGAGTCAGCCCCAGCATTTT.

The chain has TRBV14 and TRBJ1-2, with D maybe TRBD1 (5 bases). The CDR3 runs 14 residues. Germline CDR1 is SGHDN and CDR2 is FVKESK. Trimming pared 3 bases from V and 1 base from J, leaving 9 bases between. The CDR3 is CASSQGVVNYGYTF. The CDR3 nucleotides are TGTGCCAGCAGCCAGGGGGTCGTTAACTATGGCTACACCTTC.

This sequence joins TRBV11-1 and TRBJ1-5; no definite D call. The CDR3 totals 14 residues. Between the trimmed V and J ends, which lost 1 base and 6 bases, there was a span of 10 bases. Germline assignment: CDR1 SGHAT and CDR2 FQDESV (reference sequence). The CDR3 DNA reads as TGTGCCAGCAGCTTAGACGGGAGTCGTCAGCCCCAGCATTTT. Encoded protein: CASSLDGSRQPQHF.

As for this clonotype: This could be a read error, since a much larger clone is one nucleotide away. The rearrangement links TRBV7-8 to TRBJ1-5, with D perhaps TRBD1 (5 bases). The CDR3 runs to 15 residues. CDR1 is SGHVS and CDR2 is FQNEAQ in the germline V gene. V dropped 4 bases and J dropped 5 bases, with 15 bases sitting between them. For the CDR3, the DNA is TGTGCCAGCAGCTGCGTGGCGGGGGTCGATCAGCCCCAGCATTTT. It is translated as CASSCVAGVDQPQHF.

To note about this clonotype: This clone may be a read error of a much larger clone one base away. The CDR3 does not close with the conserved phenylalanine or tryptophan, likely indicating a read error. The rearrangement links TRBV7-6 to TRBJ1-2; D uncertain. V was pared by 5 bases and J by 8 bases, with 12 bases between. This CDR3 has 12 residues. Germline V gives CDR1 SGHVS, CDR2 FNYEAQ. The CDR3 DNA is TGTGCCAGCAGCGGGAAGGGCTTGGGCTACACCCTC. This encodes CASSGKGLGYTL.

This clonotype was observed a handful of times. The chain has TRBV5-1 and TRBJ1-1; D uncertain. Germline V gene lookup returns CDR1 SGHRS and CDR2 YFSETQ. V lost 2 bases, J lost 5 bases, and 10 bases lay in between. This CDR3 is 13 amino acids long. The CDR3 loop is CASSFSGGTEAFF. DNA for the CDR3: TGCGCCAGCAGCTTTTCGGGAGGTACTGAAGCTTTCTTT.